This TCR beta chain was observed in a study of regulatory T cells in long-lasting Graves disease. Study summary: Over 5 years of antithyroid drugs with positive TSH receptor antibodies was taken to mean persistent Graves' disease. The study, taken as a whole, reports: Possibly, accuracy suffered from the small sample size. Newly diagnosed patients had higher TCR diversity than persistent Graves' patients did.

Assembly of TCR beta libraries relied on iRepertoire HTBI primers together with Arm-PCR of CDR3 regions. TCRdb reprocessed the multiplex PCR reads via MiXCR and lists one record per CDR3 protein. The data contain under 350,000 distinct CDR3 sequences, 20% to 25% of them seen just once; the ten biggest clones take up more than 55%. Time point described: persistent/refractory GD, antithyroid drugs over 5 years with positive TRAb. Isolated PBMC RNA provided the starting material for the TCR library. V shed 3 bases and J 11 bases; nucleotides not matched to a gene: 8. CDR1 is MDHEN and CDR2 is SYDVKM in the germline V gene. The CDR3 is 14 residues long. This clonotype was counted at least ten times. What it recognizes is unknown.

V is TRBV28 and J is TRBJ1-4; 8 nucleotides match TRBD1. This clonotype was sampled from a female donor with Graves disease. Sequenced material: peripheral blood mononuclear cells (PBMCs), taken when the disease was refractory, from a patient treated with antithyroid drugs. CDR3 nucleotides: TGTGCCAGCAGTTTGTACGGGACAGGAGGGAAACTGTTTTTT. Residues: CASSLYGTGGKLFF.